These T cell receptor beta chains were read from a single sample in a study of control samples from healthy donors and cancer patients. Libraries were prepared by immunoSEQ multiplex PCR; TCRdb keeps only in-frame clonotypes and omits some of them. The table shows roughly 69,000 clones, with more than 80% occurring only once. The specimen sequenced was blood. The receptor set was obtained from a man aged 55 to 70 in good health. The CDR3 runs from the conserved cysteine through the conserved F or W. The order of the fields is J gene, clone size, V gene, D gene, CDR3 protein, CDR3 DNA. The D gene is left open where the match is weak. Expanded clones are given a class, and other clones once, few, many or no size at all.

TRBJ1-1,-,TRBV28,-,CASSFLGGDTEAFF,TGTGCCAGCAGTTTTTTAGGGGGGGACACTGAAGCTTTCTTT
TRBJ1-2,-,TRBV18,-,CASSPTDLYGYTF,TGTGCCAGCTCACCTACAGACCTCTATGGCTACACCTTC
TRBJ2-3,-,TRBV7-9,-,CASSFSGDTQYF,TGTGCCAGCAGCTTCAGCGGAGATACGCAGTATTTT
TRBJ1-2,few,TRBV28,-,CASSQNYGYTF,TGTGCCAGCAGCCAGAACTATGGCTACACCTTC
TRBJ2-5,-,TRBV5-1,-,CASSLADLQETQYF,TGCGCCAGCAGCTTGGCGGACTTACAAGAGACCCAGTACTTC
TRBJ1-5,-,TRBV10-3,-,CAISESPGYQPQHF,TGTGCCATCAGTGAGTCTCCAGGATATCAGCCCCAGCATTTT
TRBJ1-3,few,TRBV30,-,CAWTERGFSGNTIYF,TGTGCCTGGACAGAAAGAGGATTCTCTGGAAACACCATATATTTT
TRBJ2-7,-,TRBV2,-,CASSENGFLEQYF,TGTGCCAGCAGTGAAAATGGCTTTCTTGAGCAGTACTTC
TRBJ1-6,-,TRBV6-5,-,CASRPGPSGSPLHF,TGTGCCAGCAGGCCGGGACCGTCGGGTTCACCCCTCCACTTT
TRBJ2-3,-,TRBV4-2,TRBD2,CASSRSGMGTDTQYF,TGTGCCAGCAGCCGTAGCGGGATGGGGACAGATACGCAGTATTTT
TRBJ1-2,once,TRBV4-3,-,CASSYGDYGYTF,TGCGCCAGCAGCTATGGGGACTATGGCTACACCTTC
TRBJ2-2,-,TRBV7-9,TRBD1,CASGTYRGRGTGELFF,TGTGCCAGCGGTACATACAGGGGGCGCGGCACCGGGGAGCTGTTTTTT
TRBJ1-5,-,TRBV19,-,CASSMERGSNQPQHF,TGTGCCAGTAGTATGGAGAGGGGGAGCAATCAGCCCCAGCATTTT
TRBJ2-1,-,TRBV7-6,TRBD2,CASSYTGTSGLNEQFF,TGTGCCAGCAGCTATACCGGGACTAGCGGGCTAAATGAGCAGTTCTTC
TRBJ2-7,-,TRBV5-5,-,CASRPAGTLLSYEQYF,TGTGCCAGCAGACCTGCCGGGACACTCCTATCCTACGAGCAGTACTTC
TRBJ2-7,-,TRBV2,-,CASSWPGDEQYF,TGTGCCAGCAGTTGGCCCGGTGACGAGCAGTACTTC
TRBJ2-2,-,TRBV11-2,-,CASPGETNTGELFF,TGTGCCAGCCCGGGGGAAACGAACACCGGGGAGCTGTTTTTT
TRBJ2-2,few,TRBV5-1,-,CASSLDRANTGELFF,TGCGCCAGCAGCTTGGACAGGGCGAACACCGGGGAGCTGTTTTTT
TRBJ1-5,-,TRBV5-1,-,CASSLGSNQPQHF,TGCGCCAGCAGCTTGGGCAGCAATCAGCCCCAGCATTTT
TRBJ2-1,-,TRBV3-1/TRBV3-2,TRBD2,CASSRPPGLAGGSSYNEQFF,TGTGCCAGCAGCCGTCCCCCGGGACTAGCGGGAGGGAGCTCCTACAATGAGCAGTTCTTC
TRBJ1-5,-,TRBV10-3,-,CAISEGLGGLDNQPQHF,TGTGCCATCAGTGAGGGGCTCGGGGGTTTAGACAATCAGCCCCAGCATTTT
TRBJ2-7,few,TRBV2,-,CASSPRGGLVFPEQYF,TGTGCCAGCAGCCCCAGGGGAGGACTAGTTTTTCCCGAGCAGTACTTC
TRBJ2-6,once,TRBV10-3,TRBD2,CAISDNTQGGRGAGANVLTF,TGTGCCATCAGTGACAACACCCAGGGAGGGCGGGGCGCTGGGGCCAACGTCCTGACTTTC
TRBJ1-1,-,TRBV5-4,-,CASSPPPGQNTEAFF,TGTGCCAGCAGCCCACCGCCGGGACAGAACACTGAAGCTTTCTTT
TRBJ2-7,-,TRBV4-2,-,CASSQELGGSSGYEQYF,TGTGCCAGCAGCCAAGAATTAGGGGGCTCTAGCGGCTACGAGCAGTACTTC
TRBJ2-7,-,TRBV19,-,CASSSGNYEQYF,TGTGCCAGTAGTAGTGGGAACTACGAGCAGTACTTC
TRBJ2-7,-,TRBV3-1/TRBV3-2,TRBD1,CASSPGTGGYEQYF,TGTGCCAGCAGCCCCGGGACAGGAGGGTACGAGCAGTACTTC
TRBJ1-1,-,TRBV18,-,CASSQGGNTEAFF,TGTGCCAGCTCACAAGGGGGGAACACTGAAGCTTTCTTT
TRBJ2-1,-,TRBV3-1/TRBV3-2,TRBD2,CASSQGLAGGVGQFF,TGTGCCAGCAGCCAAGGACTAGCGGGAGGGGTGGGCCAGTTCTTC
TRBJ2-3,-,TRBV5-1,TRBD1,CASRGTGAPYTQYF,TGCGCCAGTAGGGGGACAGGGGCTCCATATACGCAGTATTTT
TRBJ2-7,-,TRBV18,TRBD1,CASSPPRLQGQRVTYEQYF,TGTGCCAGCTCACCACCGAGGTTACAGGGACAGAGAGTAACCTACGAGCAGTACTTC
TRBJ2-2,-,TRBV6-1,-,CASSEGRTGELFF,TGTGCCAGCAGTGAAGGCCGCACCGGGGAGCTGTTTTTT
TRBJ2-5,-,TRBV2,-,CASSEMGQETQYF,TGTGCCAGCAGTGAAATGGGTCAAGAGACCCAGTACTTC
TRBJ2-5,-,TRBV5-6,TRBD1,CASSRRQGRETQYF,TGTGCCAGCAGCCGGCGACAGGGCAGGGAGACCCAGTACTTC
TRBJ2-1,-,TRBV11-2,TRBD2,CASSPRPSGSSYNEQFF,TGTGCCAGCAGCCCCCGGCCTAGCGGGAGTTCCTACAATGAGCAGTTCTTC
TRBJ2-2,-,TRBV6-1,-,CASSEQRDGELFF,TGTGCCAGCAGTGAACAACGGGACGGGGAGCTGTTTTTT
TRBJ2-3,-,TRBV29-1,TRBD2,CSVDLRLAGKTDTQYF,TGCAGCGTTGATTTGAGACTAGCGGGGAAAACAGATACGCAGTATTTT
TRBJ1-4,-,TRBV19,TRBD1,CASSSGGVGEKLFF,TGTGCCAGTTCCTCAGGGGGCGTTGGTGAAAAACTGTTTTTT
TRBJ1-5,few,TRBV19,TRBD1,CASRGQEGNQPQHF,TGTGCCAGTAGAGGACAGGAGGGCAATCAGCCCCAGCATTTT
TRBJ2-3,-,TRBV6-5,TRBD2,CASSSLLAGGTDTQYF,TGTGCCAGCAGTTCCCTACTAGCGGGAGGCACAGATACGCAGTATTTT
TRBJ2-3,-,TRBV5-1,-,CASTTDSYTQYF,TGCGCCAGCACCACCGACTCCTATACGCAGTATTTT
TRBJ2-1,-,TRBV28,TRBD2,CASRPGTSGRLQGSYNEQFF,TGTGCCAGCAGACCTGGGACTAGCGGGAGGCTTCAGGGGTCCTACAATGAGCAGTTCTTC
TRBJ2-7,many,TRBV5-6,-,CASSLGGDGPRYEQYF,TGTGCCAGCAGCTTGGGAGGAGATGGCCCCAGGTACGAGCAGTACTTC